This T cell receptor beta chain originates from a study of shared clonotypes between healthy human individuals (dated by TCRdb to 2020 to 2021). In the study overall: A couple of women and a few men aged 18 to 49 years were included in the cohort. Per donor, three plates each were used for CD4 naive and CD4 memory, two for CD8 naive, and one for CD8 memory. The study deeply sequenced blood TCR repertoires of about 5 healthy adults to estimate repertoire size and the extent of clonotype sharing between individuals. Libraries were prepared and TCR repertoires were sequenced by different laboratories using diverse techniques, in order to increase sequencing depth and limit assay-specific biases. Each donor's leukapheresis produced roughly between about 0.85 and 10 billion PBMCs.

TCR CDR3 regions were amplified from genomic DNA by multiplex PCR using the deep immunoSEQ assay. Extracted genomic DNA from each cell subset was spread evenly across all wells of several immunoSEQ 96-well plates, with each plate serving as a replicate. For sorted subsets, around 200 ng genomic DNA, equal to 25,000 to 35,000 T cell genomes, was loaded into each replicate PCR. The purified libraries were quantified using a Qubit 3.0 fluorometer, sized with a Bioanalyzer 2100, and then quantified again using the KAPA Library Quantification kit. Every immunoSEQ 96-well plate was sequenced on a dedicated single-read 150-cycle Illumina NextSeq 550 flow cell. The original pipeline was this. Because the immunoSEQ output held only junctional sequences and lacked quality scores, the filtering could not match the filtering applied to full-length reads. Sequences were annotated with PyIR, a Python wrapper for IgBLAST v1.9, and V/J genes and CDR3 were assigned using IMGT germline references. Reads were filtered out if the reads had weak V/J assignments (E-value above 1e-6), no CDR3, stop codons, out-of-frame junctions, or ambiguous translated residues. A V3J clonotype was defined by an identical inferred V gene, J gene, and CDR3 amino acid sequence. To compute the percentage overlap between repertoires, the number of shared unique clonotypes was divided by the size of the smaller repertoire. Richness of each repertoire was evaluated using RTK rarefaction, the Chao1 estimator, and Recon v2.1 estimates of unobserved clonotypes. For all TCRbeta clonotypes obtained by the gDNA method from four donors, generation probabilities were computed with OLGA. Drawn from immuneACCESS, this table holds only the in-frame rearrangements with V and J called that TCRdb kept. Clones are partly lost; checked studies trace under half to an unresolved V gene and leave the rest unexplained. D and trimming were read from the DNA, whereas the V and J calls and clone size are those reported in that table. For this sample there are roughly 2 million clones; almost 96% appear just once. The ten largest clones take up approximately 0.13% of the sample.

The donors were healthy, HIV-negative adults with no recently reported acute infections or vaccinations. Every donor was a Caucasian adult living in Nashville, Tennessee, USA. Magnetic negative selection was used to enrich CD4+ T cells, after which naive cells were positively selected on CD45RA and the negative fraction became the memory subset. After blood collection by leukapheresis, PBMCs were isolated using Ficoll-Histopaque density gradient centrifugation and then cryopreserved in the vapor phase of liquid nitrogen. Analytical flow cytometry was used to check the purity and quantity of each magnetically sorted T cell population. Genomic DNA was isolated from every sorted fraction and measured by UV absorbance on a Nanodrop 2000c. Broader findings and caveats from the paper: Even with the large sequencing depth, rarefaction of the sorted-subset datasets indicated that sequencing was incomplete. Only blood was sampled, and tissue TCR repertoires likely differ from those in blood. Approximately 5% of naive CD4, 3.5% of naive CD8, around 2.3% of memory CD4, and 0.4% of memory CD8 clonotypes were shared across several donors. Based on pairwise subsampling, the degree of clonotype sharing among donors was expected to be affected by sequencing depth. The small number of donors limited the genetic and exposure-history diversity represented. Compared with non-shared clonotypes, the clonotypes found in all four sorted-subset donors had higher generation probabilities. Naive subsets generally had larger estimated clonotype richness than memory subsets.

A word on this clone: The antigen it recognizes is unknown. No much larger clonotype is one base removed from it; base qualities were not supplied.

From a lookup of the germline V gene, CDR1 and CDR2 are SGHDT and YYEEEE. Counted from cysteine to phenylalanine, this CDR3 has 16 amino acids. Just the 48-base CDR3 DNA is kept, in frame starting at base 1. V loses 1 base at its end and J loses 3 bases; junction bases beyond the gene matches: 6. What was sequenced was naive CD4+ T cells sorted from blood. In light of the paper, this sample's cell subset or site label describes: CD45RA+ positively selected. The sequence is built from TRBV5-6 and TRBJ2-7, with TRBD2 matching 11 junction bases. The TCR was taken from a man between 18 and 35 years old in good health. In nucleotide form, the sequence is TGTGCCAGCAGCTTGACTAGCGGGGGACCCGTCTACGAGCAGTACTTC. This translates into CASSLTSGGPVYEQYF.